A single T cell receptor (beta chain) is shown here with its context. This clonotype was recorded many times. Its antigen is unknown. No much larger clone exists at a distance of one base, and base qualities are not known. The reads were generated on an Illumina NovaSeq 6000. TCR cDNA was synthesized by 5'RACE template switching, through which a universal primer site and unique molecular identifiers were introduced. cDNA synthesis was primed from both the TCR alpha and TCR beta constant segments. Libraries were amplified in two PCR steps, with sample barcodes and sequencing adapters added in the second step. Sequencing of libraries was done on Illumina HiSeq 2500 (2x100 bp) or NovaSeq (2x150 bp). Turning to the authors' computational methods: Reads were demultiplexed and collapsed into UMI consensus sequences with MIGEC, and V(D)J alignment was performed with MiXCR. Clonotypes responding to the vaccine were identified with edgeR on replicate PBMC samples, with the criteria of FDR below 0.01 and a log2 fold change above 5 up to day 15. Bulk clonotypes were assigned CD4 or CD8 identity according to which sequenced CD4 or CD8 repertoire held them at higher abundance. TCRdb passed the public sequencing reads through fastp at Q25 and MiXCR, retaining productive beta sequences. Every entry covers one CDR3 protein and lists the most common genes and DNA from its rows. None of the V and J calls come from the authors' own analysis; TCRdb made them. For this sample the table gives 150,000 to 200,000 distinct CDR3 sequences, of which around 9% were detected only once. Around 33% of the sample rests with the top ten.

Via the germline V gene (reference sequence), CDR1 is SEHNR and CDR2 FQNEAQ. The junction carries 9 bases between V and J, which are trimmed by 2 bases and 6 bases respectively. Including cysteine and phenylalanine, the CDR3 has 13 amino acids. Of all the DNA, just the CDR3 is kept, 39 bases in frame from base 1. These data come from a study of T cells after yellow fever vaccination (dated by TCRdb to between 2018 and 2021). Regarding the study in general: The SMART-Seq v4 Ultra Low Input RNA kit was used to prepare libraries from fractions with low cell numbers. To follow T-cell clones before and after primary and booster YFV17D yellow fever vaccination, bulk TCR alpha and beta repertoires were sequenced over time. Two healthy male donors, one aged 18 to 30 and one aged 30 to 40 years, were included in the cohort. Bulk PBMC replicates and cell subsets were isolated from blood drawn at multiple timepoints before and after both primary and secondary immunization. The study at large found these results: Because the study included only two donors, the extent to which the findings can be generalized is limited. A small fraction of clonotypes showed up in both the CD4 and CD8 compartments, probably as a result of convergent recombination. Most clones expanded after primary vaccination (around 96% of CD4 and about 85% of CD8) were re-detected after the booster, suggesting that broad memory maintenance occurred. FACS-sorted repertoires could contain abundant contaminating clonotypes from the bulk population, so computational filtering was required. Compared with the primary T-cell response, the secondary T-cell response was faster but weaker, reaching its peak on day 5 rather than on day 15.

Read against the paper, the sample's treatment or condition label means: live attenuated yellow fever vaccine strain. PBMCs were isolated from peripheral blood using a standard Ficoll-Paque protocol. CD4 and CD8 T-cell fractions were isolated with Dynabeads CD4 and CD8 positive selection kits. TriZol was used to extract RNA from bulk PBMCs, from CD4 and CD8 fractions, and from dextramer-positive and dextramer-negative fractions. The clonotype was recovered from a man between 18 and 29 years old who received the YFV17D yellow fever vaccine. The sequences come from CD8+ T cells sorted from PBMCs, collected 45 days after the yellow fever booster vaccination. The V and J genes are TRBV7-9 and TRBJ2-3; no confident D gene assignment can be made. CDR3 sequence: CASSLSRRDTQYF. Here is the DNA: TGTGCCAGCAGCTTAAGTAGGCGGGATACGCAGTATTTT.